The next 9 T cell receptor beta chains were all read from a single sample in a study of control samples from healthy donors and cancer patients. The method was immunoSEQ multiplex PCR; TCRdb's version includes in-frame clones alone and lacks a portion of them. The table records roughly 370,000 clones, approximately 90% of them present only once. Material for sequencing was PBMCs. The receptor source for this set is a man in his forties or fifties with head and neck cancer.

This clone was found once. This chain joins TRBV19 and TRBJ2-7; 8 bases map to TRBD1. Germline CDR1 LNHDA, CDR2 SQIVND (reference sequence). CDR3 length: 16 amino acids. V was clipped by 7 bases and J by 0 bases; unmatched bases: 11. The CDR3 here is CASKPSSGGTSYEQYF. The DNA of the CDR3 is TGTGCCAGTAAACCATCCTCAGGGGGCACCTCCTACGAGCAGTACTTC.

The rearrangement joins TRBV29-1 to TRBJ1-4; TRBD1 might be the D (6 bases). The germline gives CDR1 SQVTM, CDR2 ANQGSEA. The CDR3 totals 14 residues. Trimming left V 6 bases short and J 5 bases short, with 16 bases between. The CDR3 here is CSVESGTPNEKLFF. In nucleotides, the CDR3 is TGCAGCGTAGAGAGTGGGACACCGAATGAAAAACTGTTTTTT.

The V gene is TRBV27, the J gene TRBJ2-1, with D perhaps assigned TRBD1 or TRBD2 (5 bases each). Germline values: CDR1 MNHEY, CDR2 SMNVEV (reference sequence). This CDR3 contains 13 residues. V was trimmed by 4 bases and J by 5 bases, leaving 9 bases between them. The CDR3 nucleotides read TGTGCCAGCAGTTCGGGACCTAACAATGAGCAGTTCTTC. Amino acid sequence: CASSSGPNNEQFF.

The chain carries TRBV30 and TRBJ2-5; TRBD2 is a possible D gene (5 bases). This CDR3 contains 11 residues. Germline V gene data show CDR1 as GTSNPN and CDR2 as SVGIG (reference sequence). V gave up 4 bases and J gave up 5 bases, with 8 bases separating them. This chain's CDR3 is CAWTVAETQYF. The CDR3 coding sequence is TGTGCCTGGACGGTAGCGGAGACCCAGTACTTC.

The chain has TRBV2 and TRBJ2-1, with unresolved D. This CDR3 is built from 11 residues. Germline-derived CDR1 and CDR2 are SNHLY and FYNNEI. The V end was cut by 3 bases, the J end by 16 bases, with 13 bases between. The CDR3 bases are TGTGCCAGCAGTGACCTGGCAGGTCTTTTCTTC. Its translation: CASSDLAGLFF. Using reference TRBV2 and TRBJ2-1 for the parts outside the CDR3, the full variable domain is EPEVTQTPSHQVTQMGQEVILRCVPISNHLYFYWYRQILGQKVEFLVSFYNNEISEKSEIFDDQFSVERPDGSNFTLKIRSTKLEDSAMYFCASSDLAGLFFGPGTRLTVL.

The V gene is TRBV5-1, the J gene TRBJ2-3; D possibly corresponds to TRBD1 (6 bases). Germline assignment: CDR1 SGHRS and CDR2 YFSETQ. The CDR3 extends over 17 amino acids. V was pared by 0 bases and J by 2 bases, with 16 bases between. The CDR3 coding sequence is TGCGCCAGCAGCTTGGCCCAGGGGCAGCTAGACACAGATACGCAGTATTTT. Translating gives CASSLAQGQLDTDTQYF.

J is TRBJ1-4 and V is TRBV7-2; D not certain. The V gene's germline CDR1 is SGHTA and CDR2 FQGNSA. Trimming took 5 bases from V and 7 from J, leaving 17 bases between them. This CDR3 region has 15 residues. CDR3 amino acids: CASSPGVGYSEKLFF. In DNA, the CDR3 is TGTGCCAGCAGCCCGGGCGTGGGGTACAGTGAAAAACTGTTTTTT.

The chain combines TRBV2 with TRBJ2-1; D is unclear. Germline CDR1 SNHLY, CDR2 FYNNEI. CDR3 size: 12 residues. Deletions cut 2 bases from V and 8 bases from J, with 7 bases between. CDR3 nucleotides: TGTGCCAGCAGTGAACGGTGGGATGAGCAGTTCTTC. This encodes CASSERWDEQFF.

The rearrangement links TRBV7-3 to TRBJ1-2, with 8 bases identical to TRBD1. This CDR3 has 15 amino acids. CDR1 SGHTA and CDR2 FQGTGA come from the germline V gene. Trimming took 8 bases from V and 3 from J; bases not matched to a gene: 11. CDR3 sequence (DNA): TGTGCCAGCTCCCTTAGGCCGGGACAGGACTATGGCTACACCTTC. Translated: CASSLRPGQDYGYTF.